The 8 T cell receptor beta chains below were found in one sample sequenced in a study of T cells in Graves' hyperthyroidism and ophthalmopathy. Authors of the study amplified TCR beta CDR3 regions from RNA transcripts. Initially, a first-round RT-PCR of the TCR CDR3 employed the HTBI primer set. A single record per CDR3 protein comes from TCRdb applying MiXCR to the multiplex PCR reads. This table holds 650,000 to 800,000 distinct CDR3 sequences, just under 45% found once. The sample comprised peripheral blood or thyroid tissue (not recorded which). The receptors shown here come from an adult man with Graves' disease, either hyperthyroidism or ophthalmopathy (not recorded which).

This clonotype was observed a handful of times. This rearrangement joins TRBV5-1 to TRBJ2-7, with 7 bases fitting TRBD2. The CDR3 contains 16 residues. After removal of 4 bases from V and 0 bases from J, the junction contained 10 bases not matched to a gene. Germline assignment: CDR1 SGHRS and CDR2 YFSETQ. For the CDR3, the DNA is TGCGCCAGCAGCGCTTCTAGCGGTTCGAGCTCCTACGAGCAGTACTTC. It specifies CASSASSGSSSYEQYF.

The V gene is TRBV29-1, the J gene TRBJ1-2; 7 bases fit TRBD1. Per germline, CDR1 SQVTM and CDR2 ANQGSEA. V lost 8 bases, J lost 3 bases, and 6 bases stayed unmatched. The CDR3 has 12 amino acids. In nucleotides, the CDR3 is TGCAGCAGCCAGACAGGGTACTATGGCTACACCTTC. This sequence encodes CSSQTGYYGYTF.

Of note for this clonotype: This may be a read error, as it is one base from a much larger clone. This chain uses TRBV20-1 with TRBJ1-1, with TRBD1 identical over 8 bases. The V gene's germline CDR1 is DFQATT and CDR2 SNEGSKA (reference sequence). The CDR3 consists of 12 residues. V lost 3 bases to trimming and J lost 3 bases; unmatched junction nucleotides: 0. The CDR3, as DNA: TGCAGTGCTAGGACAGGGGACACTGAAGCTTTCTTT. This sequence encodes CSARTGDTEAFF.

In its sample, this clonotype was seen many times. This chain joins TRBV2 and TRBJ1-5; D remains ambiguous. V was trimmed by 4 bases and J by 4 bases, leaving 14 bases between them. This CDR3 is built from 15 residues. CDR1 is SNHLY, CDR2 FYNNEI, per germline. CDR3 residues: CASSGRGSLNQPQHF. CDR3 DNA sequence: TGTGCCAGCAGTGGACGAGGGAGCCTAAATCAGCCCCAGCATTTT.

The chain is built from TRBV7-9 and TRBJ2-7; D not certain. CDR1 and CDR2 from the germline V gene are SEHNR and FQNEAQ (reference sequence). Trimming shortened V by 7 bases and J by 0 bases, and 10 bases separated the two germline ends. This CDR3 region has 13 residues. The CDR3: CASTDLSSYEQYF. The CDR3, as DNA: TGTGCCAGCACCGACTTGAGCTCCTACGAGCAGTACTTC.

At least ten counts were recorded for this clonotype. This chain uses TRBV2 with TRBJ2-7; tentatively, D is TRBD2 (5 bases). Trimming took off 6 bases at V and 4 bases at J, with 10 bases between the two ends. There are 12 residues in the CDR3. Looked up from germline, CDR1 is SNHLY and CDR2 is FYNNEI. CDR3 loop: CASREGGYEQYF. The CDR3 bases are TGTGCCAGCAGAGAGGGTGGGTACGAGCAGTACTTC.

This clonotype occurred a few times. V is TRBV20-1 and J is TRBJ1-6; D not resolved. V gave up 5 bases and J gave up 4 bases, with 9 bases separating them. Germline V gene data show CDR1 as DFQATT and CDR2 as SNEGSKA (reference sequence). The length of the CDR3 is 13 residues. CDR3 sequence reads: CSAPDQYNSPLHF. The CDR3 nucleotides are TGCAGTGCTCCGGACCAATATAATTCACCCCTCCACTTT.

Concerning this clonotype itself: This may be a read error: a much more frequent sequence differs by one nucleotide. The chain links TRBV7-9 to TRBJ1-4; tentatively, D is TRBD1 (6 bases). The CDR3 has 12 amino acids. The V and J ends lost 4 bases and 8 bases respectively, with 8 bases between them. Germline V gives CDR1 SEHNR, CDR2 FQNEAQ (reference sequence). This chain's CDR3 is CASSWTVEKLFF. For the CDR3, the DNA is TGTGCCAGCAGCTGGACAGTCGAAAAACTGTTTTTT.